The subject of this entry is one TCR beta chain. These data come from a study of T cell responses to AZD1222 COVID-19 vaccine. V lost 2 bases and J lost 1, with 12 bases in between. This CDR3 spans 15 amino acids. Germline CDR1 reads SGHTA; CDR2 reads FQGTGA. Sequencing used immunoSEQ multiplex PCR; TCRdb keeps in-frame clones, though not all of them. The sample has about 120,000 clones, 80% to 90% seen once. This sequence was found in an adult in good health. This chain joins TRBV7-3 and TRBJ2-7; D is uncertain. The sequences come from peripheral blood, collected on day 0 of MenACWY control vaccination. This CDR3 is CASSLGPADSYEQYF. The CDR3, as DNA: TGTGCCAGCAGCTTAGGTCCGGCAGATTCCTACGAGCAGTACTTC.